One TCR beta chain is described in this entry. After removal of 4 bases from V and 9 bases from J, the junction contained 10 bases not matched to a gene. Germline loops: CDR1 SGHDT, CDR2 YYEEEE. The CDR3 has 15 residues. The data stem from a study of T cell responses to AZD1222 COVID-19 vaccine. Profiling relied on immunoSEQ multiplex PCR, and the TCRdb table lists in-frame clones only, not all of them. The table has more than 140,000 clones, under 95% seen once. The sequencing used peripheral blood, collected on day 0 of AZD1222 vaccination. The receptor was derived from an adult in good health. This sequence joins TRBV5-6 and TRBJ2-2, with 9 bases aligning to TRBD1. The CDR3, as DNA: TGTGCCAGCAGCCCCCGTTACAGGGGGCGTAGGGAGCTGTTTTTT. This sequence encodes CASSPRYRGRRELFF.